A selection of T cell receptor beta chains follows, all from one sample in a study of spatial heterogeneity in lung cancer. MiXCR, run by TCRdb on the 5' RACE reads, gives a single entry per CDR3 protein. The sample contains some 12,000 distinct CDR3 sequences, around 15% of which appear only once. The sequenced sample was PBMCs, obtained at surgery. These receptors were taken from a female donor with early-stage non-small cell lung cancer. Both conserved end residues are trimmed from each CDR3. The order of the fields is V gene, J gene, CDR3 protein.

TRBV4-1	TRBJ1-4	ASSGFLKGDEKLF
TRBV29-1	TRBJ2-4	SVARQPANIQY
TRBV29-1	TRBJ2-2	SVETGTNTGELF
TRBV14	TRBJ1-6	ASSQDSLGQPNYNSPLH
TRBV3-1	TRBJ2-7	ASSQDGTAEWY
TRBV5-1	TRBJ1-1	ASGRNVGGPMNTEAF
TRBV7-2	TRBJ2-5	ASSLGDRLQETQY
TRBV7-9	TRBJ2-1	ATGLAVYNEQF
TRBV3-1	TRBJ2-5	ASSQVVETQY
TRBV29-1	TRBJ2-1	SVDLALDEQF
TRBV6-5	TRBJ2-3	ASSPTLAAPSTDTQY
TRBV29-1	TRBJ2-7	SAAKGQASWEQY
TRBV18	TRBJ2-5	ASSPQRARQETQY
TRBV6-6	TRBJ2-7	ASSISQGSHEQY
TRBV4-3	TRBJ2-6	ASSQEAMDRAGANVLT